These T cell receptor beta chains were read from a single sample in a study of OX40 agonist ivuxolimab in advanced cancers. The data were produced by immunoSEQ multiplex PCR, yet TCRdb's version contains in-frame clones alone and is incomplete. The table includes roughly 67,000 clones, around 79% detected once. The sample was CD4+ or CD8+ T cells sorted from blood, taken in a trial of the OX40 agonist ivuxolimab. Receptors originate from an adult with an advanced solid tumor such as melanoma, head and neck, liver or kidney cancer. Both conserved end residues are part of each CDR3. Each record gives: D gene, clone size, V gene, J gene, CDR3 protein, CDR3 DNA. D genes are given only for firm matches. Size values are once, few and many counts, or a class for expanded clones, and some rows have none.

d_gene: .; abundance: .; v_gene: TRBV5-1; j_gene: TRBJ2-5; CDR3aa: CASSSQETQYF; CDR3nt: TGCGCCAGCAGCTCTCAAGAGACCCAGTACTTC
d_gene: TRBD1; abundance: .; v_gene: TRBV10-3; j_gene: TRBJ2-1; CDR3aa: CAISGPYRRPQRGPDEQFF; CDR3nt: TGTGCCATCAGTGGACCATATCGACGGCCTCAAAGGGGGCCGGATGAGCAGTTCTTC
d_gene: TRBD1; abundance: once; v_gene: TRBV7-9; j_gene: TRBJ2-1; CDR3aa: CASSETGTGPYNEQFF; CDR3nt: TGTGCCAGCAGCGAGACCGGGACAGGGCCGTACAATGAGCAGTTCTTC
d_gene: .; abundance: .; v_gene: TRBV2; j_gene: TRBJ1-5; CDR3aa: CASSEGQGGHQPQHF; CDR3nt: TGTGCCAGCAGTGAAGGTCAGGGAGGGCATCAGCCCCAGCATTTT
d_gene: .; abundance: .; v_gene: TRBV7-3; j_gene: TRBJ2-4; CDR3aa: CASSPRDKNIQYF; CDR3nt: TGTGCCAGCAGCCCTAGGGACAAAAACATTCAGTACTTC
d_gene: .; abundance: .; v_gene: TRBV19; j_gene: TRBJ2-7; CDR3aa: CASSPGYYEQYF; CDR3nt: TGTGCCAGTAGTCCAGGGTACTACGAGCAGTACTTC
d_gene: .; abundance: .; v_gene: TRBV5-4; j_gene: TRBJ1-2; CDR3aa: CASSQDNPRANGYTF; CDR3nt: TGTGCCAGCAGCCAAGATAACCCACGGGCAAATGGCTACACCTTC
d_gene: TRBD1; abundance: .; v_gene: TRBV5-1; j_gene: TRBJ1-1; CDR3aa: CASSLSVFGTVNTEAFF; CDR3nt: TGCGCCAGCAGCTTGTCAGTTTTCGGGACAGTGAACACTGAAGCTTTCTTT
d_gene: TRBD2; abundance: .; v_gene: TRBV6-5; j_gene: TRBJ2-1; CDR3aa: CASSLVRTSNNEQFF; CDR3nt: TGTGCCAGCAGTTTGGTCCGGACTAGTAACAATGAGCAGTTCTTC
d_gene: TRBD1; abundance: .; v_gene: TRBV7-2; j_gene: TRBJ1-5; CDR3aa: CASSAGTGANQPQHF; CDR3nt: TGTGCCAGCAGCGCCGGGACAGGGGCAAATCAGCCCCAGCATTTT
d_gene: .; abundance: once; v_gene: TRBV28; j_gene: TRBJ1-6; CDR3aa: CASSQGYVPLHF; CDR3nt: TGTGCCAGCAGTCAGGGCTACGTGCCCCTCCACTTT
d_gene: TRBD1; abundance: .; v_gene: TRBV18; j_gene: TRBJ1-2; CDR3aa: CASSRQTGASDGYTF; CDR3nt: TGTGCCAGCTCACGGCAGACAGGGGCGTCGGACGGCTACACCTTC
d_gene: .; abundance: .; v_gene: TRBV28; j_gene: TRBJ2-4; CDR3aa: CASVPGPGGYIQYF; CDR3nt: TGTGCCAGCGTCCCGGGACCCGGTGGGTACATTCAGTACTTC
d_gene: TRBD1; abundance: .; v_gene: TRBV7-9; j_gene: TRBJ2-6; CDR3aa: CASSSPGTGAGANVLTF; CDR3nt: TGTGCCAGCAGCTCGCCCGGGACAGGGGCCGGGGCCAACGTCCTGACTTTC
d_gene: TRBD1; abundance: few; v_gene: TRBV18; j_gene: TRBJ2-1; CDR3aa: CASSPATGPNNEQFF; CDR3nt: TGTGCCAGCTCACCTGCGACAGGGCCCAACAATGAGCAGTTCTTC
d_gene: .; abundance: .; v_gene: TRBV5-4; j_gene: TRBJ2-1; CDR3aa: CASSLKSWGDNEQFF; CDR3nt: TGTGCCAGCAGCTTGAAATCCTGGGGAGACAATGAGCAGTTCTTC
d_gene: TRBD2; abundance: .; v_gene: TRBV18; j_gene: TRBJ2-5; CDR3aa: CASSQQRGGRETQYF; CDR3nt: TGTGCCAGCTCACAGCAGCGGGGGGGCCGAGAGACCCAGTACTTC
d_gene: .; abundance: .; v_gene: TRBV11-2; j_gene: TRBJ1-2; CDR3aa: CASSQDLSAANYGYTF; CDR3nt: TGTGCCAGCAGCCAAGATTTGAGTGCTGCTAACTATGGCTACACCTTC
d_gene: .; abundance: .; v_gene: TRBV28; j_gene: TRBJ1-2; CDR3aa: CAILHYAQGRTLYGYTF; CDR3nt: TGTGCCATCCTACACTACGCCCAGGGACGCACTCTCTATGGCTACACCTTC
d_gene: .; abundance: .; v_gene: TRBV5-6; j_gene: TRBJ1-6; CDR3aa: CASSLEDSPLHF; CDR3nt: TGTGCCAGCAGCTTGGAGGATTCACCCCTCCACTTT
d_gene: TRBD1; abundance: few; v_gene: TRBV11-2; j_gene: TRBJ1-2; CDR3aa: CASSLETGTGGVYGYTF; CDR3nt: TGTGCCAGCAGCTTAGAGACCGGGACAGGGGGCGTCTATGGCTACACCTTC
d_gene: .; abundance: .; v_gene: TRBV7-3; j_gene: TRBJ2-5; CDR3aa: CASTSSGTQYF; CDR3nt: TGTGCCAGCACCTCGAGTGGGACCCAGTACTTC
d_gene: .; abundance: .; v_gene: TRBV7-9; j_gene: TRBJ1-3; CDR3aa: CASSLVRWERGLYF; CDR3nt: TGTGCCAGCAGCTTAGTCCGGTGGGAAAGGGGCCTATATTTT
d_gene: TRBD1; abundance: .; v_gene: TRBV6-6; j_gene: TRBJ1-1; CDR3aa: CASRGQARTEAFF; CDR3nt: TGTGCCAGCAGGGGACAGGCCCGGACTGAAGCTTTCTTT
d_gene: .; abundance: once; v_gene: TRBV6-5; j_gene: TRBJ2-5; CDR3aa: CASSYSGGDQETQYF; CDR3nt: TGTGCCAGCAGTTACTCCGGCGGGGACCAAGAGACCCAGTACTTC
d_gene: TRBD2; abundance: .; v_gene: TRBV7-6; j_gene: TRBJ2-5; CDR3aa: CASSLGVSGGGKQETQYF; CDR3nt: TGTGCCAGCAGCTTAGGAGTCAGCGGGGGGGGAAAACAAGAGACCCAGTACTTC
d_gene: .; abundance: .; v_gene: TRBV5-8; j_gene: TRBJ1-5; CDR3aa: CASSLGQTIGNQPQHF; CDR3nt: TGTGCCAGCAGCTTAGGACAGACGATCGGCAATCAGCCCCAGCATTTT
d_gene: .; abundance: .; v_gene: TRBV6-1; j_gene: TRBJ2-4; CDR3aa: CASSGGLARAKNIQYF; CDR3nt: TGTGCCAGCAGTGGAGGGCTAGCGAGAGCCAAAAACATTCAGTACTTC
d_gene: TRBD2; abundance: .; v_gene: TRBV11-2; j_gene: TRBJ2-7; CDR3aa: CASSFWREINEQYF; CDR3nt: TGTGCCAGCAGCTTTTGGCGGGAGATCAACGAGCAGTACTTC
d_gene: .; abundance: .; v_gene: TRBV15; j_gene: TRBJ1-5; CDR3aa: CATSEGSNQPQHF; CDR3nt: TGTGCCACCAGCGAGGGGAGCAATCAGCCCCAGCATTTT
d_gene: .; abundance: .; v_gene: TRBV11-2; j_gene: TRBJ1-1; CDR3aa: CASSFLEGTEAFF; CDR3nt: TGTGCCAGCAGCTTCCTGGAGGGCACTGAAGCTTTCTTT
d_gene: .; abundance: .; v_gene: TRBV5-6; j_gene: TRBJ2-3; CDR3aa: CASSAKTVSTDTQYF; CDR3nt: TGTGCCAGCAGCGCGAAGACAGTTAGCACAGATACGCAGTATTTT
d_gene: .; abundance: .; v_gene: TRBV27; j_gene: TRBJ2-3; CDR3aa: CASSLTRADIRADTQYF; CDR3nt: TGTGCCAGCAGTTTAACTAGGGCCGATATCAGGGCAGATACGCAGTATTTT
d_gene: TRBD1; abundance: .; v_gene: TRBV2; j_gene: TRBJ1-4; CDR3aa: CASRDRANEKLFF; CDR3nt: TGTGCCAGCAGGGACAGGGCTAATGAAAAACTGTTTTTT
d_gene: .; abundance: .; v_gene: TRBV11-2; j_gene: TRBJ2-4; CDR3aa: CASSPPGLLGNIQYF; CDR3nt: TGTGCCAGCAGCCCACCGGGTCTACTCGGAAACATTCAGTACTTC
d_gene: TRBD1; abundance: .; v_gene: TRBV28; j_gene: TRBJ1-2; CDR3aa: CASSQGDYGYTF; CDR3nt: TGTGCCAGCAGTCAGGGGGACTATGGCTACACCTTC
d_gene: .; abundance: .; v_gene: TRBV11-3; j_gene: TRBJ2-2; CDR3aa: CASSFLNPNTGELFF; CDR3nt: TGTGCCAGCAGCTTTCTCAATCCGAACACCGGGGAGCTGTTTTTT
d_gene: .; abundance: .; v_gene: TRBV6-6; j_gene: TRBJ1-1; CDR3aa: CAVVSGRMFAAFF; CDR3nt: TGTGCCGTTGTTTCTGGCAGAATGTTTGCGGCTTTCTTT
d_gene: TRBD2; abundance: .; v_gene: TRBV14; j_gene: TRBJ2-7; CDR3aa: CASSQELAGDYEQYF; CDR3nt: TGTGCCAGCAGCCAAGAGCTAGCGGGAGACTACGAGCAGTACTTC
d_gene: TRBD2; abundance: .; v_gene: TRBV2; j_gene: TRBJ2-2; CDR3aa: CASTSGGQGGELFF; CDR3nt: TGTGCCAGCACTAGCGGGGGGCAAGGCGGGGAGCTGTTTTTT
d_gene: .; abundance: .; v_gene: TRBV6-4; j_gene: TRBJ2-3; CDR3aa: CASSVDTTDTQYF; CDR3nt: TGTGCCAGCAGTGTTGACACCACAGATACGCAGTATTTT
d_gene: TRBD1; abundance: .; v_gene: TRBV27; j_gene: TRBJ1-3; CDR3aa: CASSPGTGGGNTIYF; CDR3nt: TGTGCCAGCAGTCCCGGGACAGGGGGTGGAAACACCATATATTTT
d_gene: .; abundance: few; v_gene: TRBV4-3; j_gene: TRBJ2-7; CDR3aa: CASSLSAGSYEQYF; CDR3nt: TGCGCCAGCAGCCTAAGCGCCGGGAGCTACGAGCAGTACTTC
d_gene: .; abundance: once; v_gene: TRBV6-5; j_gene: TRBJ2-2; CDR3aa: CASSYSALGDTGELFF; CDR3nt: TGTGCCAGCAGTTACTCGGCGCTAGGGGACACCGGGGAGCTGTTTTTT
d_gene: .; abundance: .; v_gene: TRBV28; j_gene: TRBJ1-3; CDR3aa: CASSLPSGNTIYF; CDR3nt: TGTGCCAGCAGTTTACCCTCTGGAAACACCATATATTTT
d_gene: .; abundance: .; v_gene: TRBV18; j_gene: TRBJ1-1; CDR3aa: CASSIDMNTEAFF; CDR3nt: TGTGCCAGCTCAATAGATATGAACACTGAAGCTTTCTTT
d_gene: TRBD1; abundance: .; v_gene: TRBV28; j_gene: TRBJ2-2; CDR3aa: CASVGTELPGELFF; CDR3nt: TGTGCCTCAGTCGGGACAGAACTCCCCGGGGAGCTGTTTTTT
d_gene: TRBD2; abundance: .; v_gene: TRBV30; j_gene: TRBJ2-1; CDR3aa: CAGTGTRHSYNEQFF; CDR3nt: TGTGCCGGGACCGGGACTAGACACTCCTACAATGAGCAGTTCTTC
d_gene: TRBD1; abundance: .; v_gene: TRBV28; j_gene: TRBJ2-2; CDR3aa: CASIRDRGSTGELFF; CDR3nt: TGTGCCAGCATCCGGGACAGGGGGAGCACCGGGGAGCTGTTTTTT
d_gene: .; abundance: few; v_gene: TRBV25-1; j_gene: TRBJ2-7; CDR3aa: CASSGSVRVQYF; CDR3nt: TGTGCCAGCAGTGGGTCTGTCCGGGTGCAGTACTTC
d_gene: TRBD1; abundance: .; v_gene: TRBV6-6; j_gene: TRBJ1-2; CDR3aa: CASSFWDRTNYGYTF; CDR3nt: TGTGCCAGCAGTTTTTGGGACAGAACTAACTATGGCTACACCTTC
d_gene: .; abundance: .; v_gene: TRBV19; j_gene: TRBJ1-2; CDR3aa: CASFEQGGSYGYTF; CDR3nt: TGTGCCAGCTTTGAACAGGGAGGAAGCTATGGCTACACCTTC
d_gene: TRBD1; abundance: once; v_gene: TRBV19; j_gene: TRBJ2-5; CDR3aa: CASSVGQGAGETQYF; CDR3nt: TGTGCCAGTAGTGTAGGACAGGGGGCAGGAGAGACCCAGTACTTC
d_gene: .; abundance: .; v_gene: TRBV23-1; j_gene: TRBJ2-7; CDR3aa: CASSQSPGTHEQYF; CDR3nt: TGCGCCAGCAGTCAGAGTCCCGGGACGCACGAGCAGTACTTC
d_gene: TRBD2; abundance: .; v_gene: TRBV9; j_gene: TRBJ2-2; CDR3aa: CASSSTGTSVNTGELFF; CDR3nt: TGTGCCAGCAGCTCGACCGGGACTAGCGTAAACACCGGGGAGCTGTTTTTT